Below are 5 T cell receptor beta chains sequenced from a single sample in a study of T-cell memory formation after mild COVID-19. TCRdb called the 5' RACE reads again in MiXCR, with one record for every CDR3 protein. The sample shows 500,000 to 650,000 distinct CDR3 sequences, roughly 20% of them seen only once. Sequencing was performed on PBMCs or a T cell subset sorted from them (not recorded which). The receptor source for this set is an adult woman who had mild COVID-19 (a few samples of this study predate the infection). Cell type and time point are not known.

This clonotype was picked up a small number of times. The chain joins TRBV9 to TRBJ2-5; weak D call: TRBD1 (6 bases). Germline V lookup: CDR1 SGDLS, CDR2 YYNGEE. Trimming stripped 3 bases from V and 2 bases from J, with 11 bases between. The CDR3 totals 14 residues. CDR3: CASSAPDRQETQYF. In nucleotides, the CDR3 is TGTGCCAGCAGCGCCCCGGACAGACAAGAGACCCAGTACTTC.

The chain recombines TRBV14 with TRBJ2-7, with TRBD2 matching over 7 bases. The CDR3 consists of 15 residues. The V gene's germline CDR1 is SGHDN and CDR2 FVKESK. V lost 4 bases, J lost 5 bases, and 11 bases stayed unmatched. The CDR3 loop reads CASSRIEGGPNEQYF. CDR3 nucleotide sequence: TGTGCCAGCAGCCGTATAGAGGGAGGGCCAAACGAGCAGTACTTC.

The CDR3 spells CASSVAPWGGTVQETQYF. CDR3 bases: TGTGCCAGCAGCGTAGCTCCGTGGGGGGGGACTGTCCAAGAGACCCAGTACTTC. The J gene is TRBJ2-5, the V gene TRBV9; TRBD2 matches at 7 bases. There are 18 residues in the CDR3. The germline V gene encodes CDR1 SGDLS and CDR2 YYNGEE. The V segment lost 0 bases and the J segment 1 base; nucleotides outside the gene matches: 12. The entire variable domain, with the rest obtained from reference TRBV9 and TRBJ2-5, is as follows: DSGVTQTPKHLITATGQRVTLRCSPRSGDLSVYWYQQSLDQGLQFLIQYYNGEERAKGNILERFSAQQFPDLHSELNLSSLELGDSALYFCASSVAPWGGTVQETQYFGPGTRLLVL.

V gene TRBV6-5 combines with J gene TRBJ2-1; D not certain. Germline CDR1 MNHEY, CDR2 SVGAGI. The CDR3 is 11 residues long. Trimming left V 7 bases short and J 3 bases short, with 4 bases between. The CDR3: CASTHYNEQFF. The CDR3 DNA sequence: TGTGCCAGCACCCACTACAATGAGCAGTTCTTC.

This chain uses TRBV12-3 or TRBV12-4 with TRBJ2-1, with TRBD2 matching 8 bases. The CDR3 is 13 residues long. Trimming removed 7 bases from V and 5 bases from J; junction bases left unmatched: 4. The CDR3 loop is CASTRGGDNEQFF. DNA of the CDR3: TGTGCCAGCACCCGGGGGGGGGACAATGAGCAGTTCTTC.